This T cell receptor beta chain was captured in a study of T cells in Graves' hyperthyroidism and ophthalmopathy. The study's findings and limits: Among thyroid clonotypes expanded above 0.001, most also appeared in blood.

Germline values: CDR1 MDHEN, CDR2 SYDVKM. The length of the CDR3 is 16 residues. The V and J ends lost 3 bases and 1 base respectively, with 14 bases between them. From RNA transcripts, TCR beta CDR3 regions were amplified. TCR CDR3 underwent first-round RT-PCR with the HTBI primer set. TCRdb re-derived calls from the multiplex PCR reads in MiXCR, one entry per CDR3 protein. The sample yields some 720,000 distinct CDR3 sequences, 16% seen once. This clonotype was recorded at least ten times. Its target is unknown. The receptor was derived from a young man with Graves' hyperthyroidism. The chain employs TRBV28 and TRBJ2-3; the D gene is possibly TRBD2 (6 bases). Sample: blood. CDR3 in amino acids: CASSFLGGEGTDTQYF. In DNA, the CDR3 is TGTGCCAGCAGTTTCTTAGGAGGGGAAGGCACAGATACGCAGTATTTT.